Sequencing of this T cell receptor (beta chain) was carried out in a study of PD-L1 blockade in urothelial cancer. At the level of the study: Analyses were performed on blood at 3 weeks after treatment start (the second dose) and at 6 weeks. Blood-derived samples held a median around 140,000 T cells.

Time point noted: peripheral blood 6 weeks after treatment start. TCR analog templates of synthetic origin were spiked into each PCR. This table comes from immunoSEQ multiplex PCR, and its TCRdb copy is limited to in-frame clones, with some not included. The sample carries around 50,000 clones, about 85% recorded once. This CDR3 contains 17 residues. CDR1 is LNHNV and CDR2 is YYDKDF in the germline V gene (reference sequence). V gave up 5 bases and J gave up 7 bases; unmatched junction bases: 18. Study results and caveats: Lower pretreatment blood TCR clonality, under the median, predicted better survival, researchers reported.

For this clone: No antigen is known for it.

V and J are TRBV15 and TRBJ1-2, with 8 bases aligning to TRBD1. The sequence derives from a man aged 45-60 years with urothelial cancer. The sequencing here drew on PBMCs, taken around atezolizumab (anti-PD-L1) treatment. The CDR3 loop reads CATSRGGGAGGLGGYTF. CDR3 nucleotide sequence: TGTGCCACCAGCCGAGGGGGTGGGGCAGGGGGCTTAGGTGGCTACACCTTC.